This T cell receptor (beta chain) was recorded in a study of cytomegalovirus exposure and HLA in healthy donors. About this clone: The antigen is undetermined.

Study-wide results and limits: Presence/absence analyses treated sequencing depth as roughly uniform across donors. Specificity for CMV antigens was confirmed in vitro for three of the CMV-associated chains.

PCR used 60 Vbeta primers and 13 Jbeta primers. Here immunoSEQ multiplex PCR was the method, and the copy in TCRdb shows in-frame clones only, minus some. Found here are around 140,000 clones, about 80% of them singletons; the top ten hold 2.5% to 3.5%. Sample: PBMCs. This clonotype was sampled from a female donor in good health and CMV-seronegative.

The CDR3 spells CASSHLRTSGNKNIQYF. CDR3 coding DNA: TGCGCCAGCAGCCACCTAAGGACTAGCGGGAACAAAAACATTCAGTACTTC. V usage is TRBV4-1 and J usage is TRBJ2-4, with 12 bases matching TRBD2. The germline CDR1 and CDR2 sequences are MGHRA and YSYEKL. This CDR3 comprises 17 residues. Trimming took 3 bases from V and 3 from J; bases not matched to a gene: 6.